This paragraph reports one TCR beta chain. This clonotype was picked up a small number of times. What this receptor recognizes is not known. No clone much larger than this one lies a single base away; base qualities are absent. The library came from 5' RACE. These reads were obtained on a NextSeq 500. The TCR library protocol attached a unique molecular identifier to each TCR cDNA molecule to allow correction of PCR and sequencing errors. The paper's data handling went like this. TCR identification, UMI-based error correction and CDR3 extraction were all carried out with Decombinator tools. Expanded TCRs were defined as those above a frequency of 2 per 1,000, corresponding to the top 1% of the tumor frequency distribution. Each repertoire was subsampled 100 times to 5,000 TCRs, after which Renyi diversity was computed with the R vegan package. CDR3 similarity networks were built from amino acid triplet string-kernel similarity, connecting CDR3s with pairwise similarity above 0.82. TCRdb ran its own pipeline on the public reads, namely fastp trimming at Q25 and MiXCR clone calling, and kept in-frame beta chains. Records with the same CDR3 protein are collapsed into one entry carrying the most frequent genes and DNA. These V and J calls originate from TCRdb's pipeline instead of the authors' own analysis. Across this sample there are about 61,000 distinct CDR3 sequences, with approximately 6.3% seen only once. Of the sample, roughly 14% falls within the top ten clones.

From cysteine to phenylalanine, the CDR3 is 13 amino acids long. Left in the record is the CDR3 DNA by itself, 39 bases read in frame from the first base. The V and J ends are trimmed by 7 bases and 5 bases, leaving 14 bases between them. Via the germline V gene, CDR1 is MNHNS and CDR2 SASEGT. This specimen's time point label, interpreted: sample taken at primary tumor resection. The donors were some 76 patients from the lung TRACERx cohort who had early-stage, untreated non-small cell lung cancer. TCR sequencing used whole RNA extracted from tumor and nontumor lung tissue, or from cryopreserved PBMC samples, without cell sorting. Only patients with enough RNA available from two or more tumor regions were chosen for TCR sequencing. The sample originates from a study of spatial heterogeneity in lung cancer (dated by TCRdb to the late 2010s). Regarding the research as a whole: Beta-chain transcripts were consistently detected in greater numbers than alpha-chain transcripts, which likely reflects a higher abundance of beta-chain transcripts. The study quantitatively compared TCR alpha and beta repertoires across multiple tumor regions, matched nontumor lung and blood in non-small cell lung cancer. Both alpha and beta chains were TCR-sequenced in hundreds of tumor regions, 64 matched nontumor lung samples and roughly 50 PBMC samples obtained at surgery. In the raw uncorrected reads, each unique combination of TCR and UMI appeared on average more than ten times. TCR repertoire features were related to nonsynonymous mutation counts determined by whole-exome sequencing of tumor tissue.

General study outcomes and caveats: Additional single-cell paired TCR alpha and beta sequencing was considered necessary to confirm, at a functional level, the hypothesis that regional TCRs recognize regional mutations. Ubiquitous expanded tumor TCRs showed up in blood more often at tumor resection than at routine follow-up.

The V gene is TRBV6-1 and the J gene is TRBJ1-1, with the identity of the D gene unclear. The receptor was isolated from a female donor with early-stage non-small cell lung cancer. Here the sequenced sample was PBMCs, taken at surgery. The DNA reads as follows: TGTGCCAGCACGGTTACCCTAGGGACTGAAGCTTTCTTT. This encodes CASTVTLGTEAFF.